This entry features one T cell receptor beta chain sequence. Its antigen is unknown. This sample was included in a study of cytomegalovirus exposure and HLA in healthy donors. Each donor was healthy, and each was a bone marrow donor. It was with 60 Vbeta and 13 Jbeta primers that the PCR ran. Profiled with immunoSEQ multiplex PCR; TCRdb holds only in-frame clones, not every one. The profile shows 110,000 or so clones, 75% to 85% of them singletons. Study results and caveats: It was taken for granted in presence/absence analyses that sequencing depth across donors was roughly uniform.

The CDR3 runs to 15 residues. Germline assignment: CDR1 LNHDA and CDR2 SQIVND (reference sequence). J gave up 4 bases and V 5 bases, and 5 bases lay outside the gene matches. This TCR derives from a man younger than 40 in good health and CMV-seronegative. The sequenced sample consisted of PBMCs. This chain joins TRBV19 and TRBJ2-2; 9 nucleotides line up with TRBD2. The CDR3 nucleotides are TGTGCCAGTAGTCCCATAGCGGGGGTCACCGGGGAGCTGTTTTTT. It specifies CASSPIAGVTGELFF. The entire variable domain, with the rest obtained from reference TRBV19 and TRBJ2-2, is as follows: DGGITQSPKYLFRKEGQNVTLSCEQNLNHDAMYWYRQDPGQGLRLIYYSQIVNDFQKGDIAEGYSVSREKKESFPLTVTSAQKNPTAFYLCASSPIAGVTGELFFGEGSRLTVL.